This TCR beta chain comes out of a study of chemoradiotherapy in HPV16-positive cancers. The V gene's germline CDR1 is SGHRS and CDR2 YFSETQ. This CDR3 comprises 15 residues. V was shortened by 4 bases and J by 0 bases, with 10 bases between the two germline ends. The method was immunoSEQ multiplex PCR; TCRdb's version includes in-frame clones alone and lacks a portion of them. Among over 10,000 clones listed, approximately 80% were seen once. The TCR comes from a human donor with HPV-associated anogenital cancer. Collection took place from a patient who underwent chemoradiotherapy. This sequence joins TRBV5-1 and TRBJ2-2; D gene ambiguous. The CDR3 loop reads CASSMTASNTGELFF. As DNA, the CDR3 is TGCGCCAGCAGCATGACCGCCTCGAACACCGGGGAGCTGTTTTTT. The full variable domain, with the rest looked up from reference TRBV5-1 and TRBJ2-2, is KAGVTQTPRYLIKTRGQQVTLSCSPISGHRSVSWYQQTPGQGLQFLFEYFSETQRNKGNFPGRFSGRQFSNSRSEMNVSTLELGDSALYLCASSMTASNTGELFFGEGSRLTVL.